This T cell receptor (beta chain) is from a study of cytomegalovirus exposure and HLA in healthy donors (TCRdb year 2017). In terms of the full investigation: An earlier analysis of around 600 of the donors reported 250 to 300 Gb of sequence data and more than 90 million unique TCR beta sequences from roughly 200 million T cells. About 300 gigabases of sequencing data and 91 million or so unique TCR sequences made up an early release that covered several hundred HLA-typed donors. Among the roughly 400 genotyped donors, 81% belonged to the genetic ancestry cluster associated with self-reported Caucasian donors. The study was designed to test whether signatures of past pathogen exposure could be identified by cataloging public T cell receptors. Using immunosequencing, the study profiled T cell repertoires from around 680 subjects and related those repertoires to cytomegalovirus serostatus. Besides the first cohort of some 670 subjects, a separate validation cohort made up of roughly 120 different subjects was used. To predict cytomegalovirus infection status, the study brought together high-throughput TCR immunosequencing, statistical association of individual TCRs with disease status, and machine learning. To study patterns of TCR occurrence, a later analysis re-analyzed previously published TCR beta repertoires from 650 to 750 donors and added high-resolution HLA genotyping. The later analysis used no new phenotypic data to find candidate immune exposures, relying instead on TCR beta sequences and their occurrence across donors. An earlier analysis of some 500 of the donors used high-throughput TCR beta sequencing to judge whether each TCR beta V gene segment behaved as functional or pseudogenic. Donor age, sex, ethnicity and CMV serostatus were collected together with the repertoire data. Genome-wide SNP genotypes for about 65% of the roughly 670 donors were used in a later genetic analysis, which treated that subset as a discovery cohort. All discovery cohort repertoires had been generated using a single sequencing platform. HLA typing covered class I and class II loci at four-digit resolution. Typing coverage varied by locus: about 620-630 donors for A, B, C, DRB1 and DQB1; approximately 500 for DQA1; 600 to 610 for DPA1; 400 to 480 for DPB1. Four or five DR-DQ haplotypes were handled as single units for association and clustering because linkage in the cohort was strong. Across 398 genotyped donors of the cohort, an average of approximately 240,000 unique TCR beta nucleotide sequences per donor were sequenced, and 15% to 20% of those sequences were non-productive. Beyond this particular receptor, the publication reports: At a false discovery rate of 0.05, a later analysis linked around 15,000 TCR beta sequences to specific HLA alleles. In a later analysis, several top co-occurrence clusters were reported to appear linked to parvovirus B19, influenza, CMV and Epstein-Barr virus. HLA typing was unavailable for some donors at each locus, so association tests used only the typed subset. The study gave a list of about 170 TCR beta chains associated with cytomegalovirus. In vitro tests confirmed that a few of the cytomegalovirus-associated TCR beta chains recognize cytomegalovirus antigens. The classifier was reported to diagnose cytomegalovirus status with high specificity and sensitivity in both the original cohort and the validation cohort. In this cohort, only TCR beta chains were sequenced, and detectable features were limited by the absence of alpha or paired-chain data. CMV serostatus was the only immune exposure information available for the cohort. A later analysis found that most CMV-associated TCR beta chains appeared HLA-restricted, with HLA associations seemingly driven largely by CMV exposure. In an earlier analysis of 450 to 750 of the donors, most TCR beta V segments appeared in productive rearrangements about 90% or about 30% of the time, broadly matching IMGT annotations. Most TCR sequences were seen in very few donors, while some public TCRs were found in many individuals. The presence/absence analyses assumed that sequencing depth was roughly uniform across donors, and that assumption may not be true. Around 16 rarely observed V segments, including chromosome 9 orphons, were excluded from the earlier analysis of just under 600 of the donors because counts were too low. In a later analysis, HLA-associated TCR beta chains were found to be more clonally expanded and to have lower generation probabilities than equally common non-associated chains. The authors suggested that the approach could potentially be extended to other disease states and immunological phenotypes. A later analysis found that TCR association rates varied across HLA loci, with DRB1 alleles showing the most associated TCRs and HLA-C alleles the fewest. An association between a missense DCLRE1C variant and V-gene and J-gene trimming of TCR beta chains was found in a later genetic analysis and replicated in an independent cohort. Assigning TCR associations to individual alleles was difficult when HLA alleles, especially DR and DQ, strongly co-occurred. Some IMGT-functional V segments, including TRBV6-2 and TRBV6-3, could not be distinguished by the 87-base-pair reads and were therefore excluded. A further reported finding was that TCR beta sequences accurately predicted the HLA-A and HLA-B alleles for most subjects in the first cohort. Correlated functional status among segregating V segments might reflect linkage disequilibrium, but an unknown experimental factor could not be ruled out. A group of highly shared sequence variants was considered likely to be a technical artifact of the sequencing pipeline. In a later genetic analysis, fewer N-insertions in productive TCRs were reported among donors in an Asian-associated ancestry cluster than the approximately 670-donor mean.

The CDR3 measures 15 amino acids from cysteine to phenylalanine. The sequence is cut down to CDR3 DNA, 45 bases in frame from base 1. The V end loses 5 bases and the J end loses 2 bases, and a stretch of 10 bases separates them. The germline V gene sets CDR1 to SGHTA and CDR2 to FQGTGA. The cohort consisted of 600 to 700 healthy bone marrow donors. Cohort members were all nominally healthy when sampled, although unrecorded immune exposures were likely present. The donor was CMV seronegative and belonged to the group of 352 seronegative cohort members. A peripheral blood sample was collected from each donor, and TCR beta sequencing was performed on peripheral blood mononuclear cells. Genomic DNA extraction from the blood cell samples was performed with the Qiagen DNeasy Blood Extraction Kit. Of note for this clone: The specificity of this receptor is unknown. Within one base of it there is no much larger clone, and no base qualities were kept.

Library construction relied on the immunoSEQ multiplex PCR assay. For the multiplex PCR, a mixture combining 60 forward primers for TCR Vbeta segments and 13 reverse primers for TCR Jbeta segments was used. The CDR3 region of rearranged TCR beta genes was amplified from genomic DNA by a multiplex PCR assay. On the Illumina HiSeq System, the amplified TCR beta libraries were sequenced as 87-base-pair reads. The paper's processing steps were these. A later analysis tallied 70 million to 100 million unique TCR beta chains across the 700 or so repertoires, and approximately 11 million of those chains were shared by two or more donors. To remove PCR and sequencing errors, raw reads were error-corrected and collapsed into unique sequences using a nearest-neighbor algorithm that merged closely related sequences. V, D and J gene segments were assigned by aligning CDR3 sequences to IMGT reference sequences. For a sequence to be retained, a match of at least six nucleotides was required to both a V gene segment and a J gene segment. A rearrangement was called productive if the CDR3 had no stop codons and remained in frame with V and J, and every other rearrangement was called non-productive. Following IMGT convention, CDR3 was defined as the stretch from the second conserved V-encoded cysteine up to the conserved J-encoded phenylalanine. The earlier analysis of 500 to 750 of the donors excluded any sequence lacking an unambiguous match to a single V gene segment. An earlier analysis of a few hundred of the donors classified V segments as functional when productive rearrangements were above 56.7% and as segregating when the standard deviation between donors was above 5%. To diagnose cytomegalovirus status from the catalog of TCR beta chain sequences, a statistical classification framework was built. A later analysis assigned V and J genes by comparing TCR nucleotide sequences with IMGT/GENE-DB human TR gene sequences. Using the TCRdist pipeline, a later analysis assigned CDR3 sequences along with most-parsimonious VDJ recombination scenarios. In a later analysis, each TCR beta chain was defined by its CDR3 amino acid sequence together with its V-gene family, and reads lacking a unique V-gene family were excluded. A later analysis removed 500 to 600 highly shared, low-generation-probability nucleotide sequences to deal with suspected cross-contamination and a sequencing artifact. In a later analysis, a clonal expansion index for each public chain was calculated from normalized within-repertoire ranks of inferred template counts. A later analysis computed generation probabilities with a VDJ recombination model fitted to out-of-frame rearrangements, and checked the results against IGoR. In a later analysis, hypergeometric tests were used to score TCR-TCR, TCR-HLA and TCR-CMV co-occurrence, with a repertoire-size bias correction applied to TCR pairs. To estimate false discovery rates, a later analysis permuted the HLA or CMV assignments 20 times. In a later analysis, co-occurring TCRs were grouped with DBSCAN, and TCRdist sequence similarity was added when clustering was performed within HLA-allele-positive subsets. Repertoires with fewer than 30,000 or more than 120,000 public chains, plus five repertoires with anomalous nucleotide sharing, were excluded from co-occurrence clustering. The source is immuneACCESS, and TCRdb retained only in-frame sequences with V and J called. Part of the clones is not carried over; for the studies checked, unresolved V genes explain less than half of this, and the remainder is unexplained. The V and J calls and clone size are taken from that table; D and trimming were inferred from the DNA. The sample includes fewer than 150,000 clones, with 70% to 75% observed a single time. The ten largest account for roughly 3% of the sample.

The specimen was PBMCs. The origin of this receptor is a man aged 25-40 years in good health and CMV-seronegative. In this chain, TRBV7-3 is recombined with TRBJ2-6; 6 matching bases give a weak D call of TRBD1. CDR3 protein: CASSKTGPGANVLTF. The sequenced DNA: TGTGCCAGCAGCAAAACAGGGCCTGGGGCCAACGTCCTGACTTTC.